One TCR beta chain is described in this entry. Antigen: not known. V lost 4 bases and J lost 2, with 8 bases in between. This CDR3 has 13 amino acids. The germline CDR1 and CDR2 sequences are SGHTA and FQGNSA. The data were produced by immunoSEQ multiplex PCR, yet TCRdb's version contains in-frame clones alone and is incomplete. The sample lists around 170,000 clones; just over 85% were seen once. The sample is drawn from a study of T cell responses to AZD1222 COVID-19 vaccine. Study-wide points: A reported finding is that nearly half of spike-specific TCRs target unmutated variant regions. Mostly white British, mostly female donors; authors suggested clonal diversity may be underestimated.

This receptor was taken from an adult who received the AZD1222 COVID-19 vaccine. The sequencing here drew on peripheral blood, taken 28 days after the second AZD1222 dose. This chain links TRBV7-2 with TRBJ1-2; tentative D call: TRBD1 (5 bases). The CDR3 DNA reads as TGTGCCAGCAGCTCCAGGGTAAACTATGGCTACACCTTC. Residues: CASSSRVNYGYTF.